This entry lists 14 T cell receptor beta chains sequenced from one sample in a study of CD4 T cells in relation to SARS-CoV-2 and coronaviruses. Sequencing was performed with immunoSEQ multiplex PCR; in TCRdb, only in-frame clones are kept and a portion is missing. The sample has approximately 70,000 clones, more than 80% seen once. Before the COVID-19 pandemic, during about 2011-2019, CD4+ T cells were taken from unexposed donors. Sequencing was done on a sample of naive CD4+ T cells from PBMCs. The subset: naive CD4+ T cells isolated by negative enrichment. These receptors all stem from a human donor in good health.

The genes are TRBV7-3 and TRBJ2-3; D is possibly TRBD1 or TRBD2 (6 bases each). In germline, CDR1 is SGHTA, CDR2 FQGTGA. The germline V and J ends were trimmed by 2 bases and 6 bases, with 9 bases remaining between them. This CDR3 is built from 13 residues. CDR3 protein: CASSLGGPDTQYF. The CDR3 nucleotides are TGTGCCAGCAGCTTAGGGGGGCCGGATACGCAGTATTTT.

The chain recombines TRBV3-1 (or the pseudogene TRBV3-2) with TRBJ2-1, with D tentatively TRBD2 (6 bases). The CDR3 spans 16 residues. From germline, CDR1 is LGHDT and CDR2 YNNKEL (reference sequence). V dropped 4 bases and J dropped 4 bases, with 17 bases sitting between them. CDR3 bases: TGTGCCAGCAGCCCCTCACTCCGGGAGTGGTACAATGAGCAGTTCTTC. Encoded protein: CASSPSLREWYNEQFF.

The genes are TRBV27 and TRBJ2-5; 8 bases line up with TRBD2. This CDR3 contains 17 residues. The trim removed 7 bases at V and 2 bases at J, leaving 15 bases unmatched. Germline V gene data show CDR1 as MNHEY and CDR2 as SMNVEV (reference sequence). The CDR3: CASTQRGRLPPQETQYF. The DNA for the CDR3 is TGTGCCAGCACCCAGCGGGGGAGATTGCCCCCTCAAGAGACCCAGTACTTC.

The rearrangement uses TRBV20-1 and TRBJ2-3; a weak D match, TRBD2 (5 bases). The CDR3 extends over 15 amino acids. V lost 3 bases, J lost 7 bases, and 20 bases lay in between. Germline V gene data show CDR1 as DFQATT and CDR2 as SNEGSKA (reference sequence). Written as DNA, the CDR3 is TGCAGTGCTAGTCGGGCGGGCCTCGAGAGGTATACGCAGTATTTT. It translates to CSASRAGLERYTQYF.

The chain carries TRBV5-1 and TRBJ2-3, with a tentative D call TRBD2 (5 bases). The V end lost 0 bases, the J end lost 6 bases, and 11 bases lay between the germline ends. CDR1 SGHRS and CDR2 YFSETQ come from the germline V gene. CDR3 length equals 14 residues. The CDR3 reads CASSLALAVDTQYF. DNA for the CDR3: TGCGCCAGCAGCTTGGCCCTAGCAGTGGATACGCAGTATTTT.

V and J are TRBV7-9 and TRBJ1-5; 8 positions match TRBD1. Germline-derived CDR1 and CDR2 are SEHNR and FQNEAQ (reference sequence). This CDR3 has 16 amino acids. Unmatched junction bases numbered 7, after V lost 1 base and J lost 5 bases. The CDR3 nucleotides are TGTGCCAGCAGCTTAGACGCTGGACAGGGCGATCAGCCCCAGCATTTT. Its protein product is CASSLDAGQGDQPQHF. Combining the CDR3 with reference TRBV7-9 and TRBJ1-5 gives the whole variable domain DTGVSQNPRHKITKRGQNVTFRCDPISEHNRLYWYRQTLGQGPEFLTYFQNEAQLEKSRLLSDRFSAERPKGSFSTLEIQRTEQGDSAMYLCASSLDAGQGDQPQHFGDGTRLSIL.

The chain uses TRBV28 and TRBJ1-5, with D tentatively TRBD1 (5 bases). Germline CDR1 MDHEN, CDR2 SYDVKM. Trimming removed 1 base at V and 0 bases at J, with 7 bases between. This CDR3 is built from 15 residues. CDR3 region: CASSLSQGSNQPQHF. The DNA for the CDR3 is TGTGCCAGCAGTTTATCTCAGGGTAGCAATCAGCCCCAGCATTTT.

The chain employs TRBV5-4 and TRBJ1-4; TRBD1 aligns across 7 bases. V was clipped by 2 bases and J by 12 bases; unmatched bases: 10. Germline CDR1 and CDR2: SGHNT and YYREEE (reference sequence). The CDR3 spans 14 residues. The CDR3 spells CASSLKAGTEELFF. The DNA of the CDR3 is TGTGCCAGCAGCTTAAAAGCCGGGACAGAGGAACTGTTTTTT. The full variable domain, rest sourced from reference TRBV5-4 and TRBJ1-4, is ETGVTQSPTHLIKTRGQQVTLRCSSQSGHNTVSWYQQALGQGPQFIFQYYREEENGRGNFPPRFSGLQFPNYSSELNVNALELDDSALYLCASSLKAGTEELFFGSGTQLSVL.

The rearrangement joins TRBV20-1 to TRBJ1-5; D call uncertain. The germline V gene encodes CDR1 DFQATT and CDR2 SNEGSKA (reference sequence). Trimming pared 4 bases from V and 7 bases from J, leaving 2 bases between. The CDR3 loop spans 9 amino acids. CDR3 loop: CSANQPQHF. The CDR3 DNA is TGCAGTGCTAACCAGCCCCAGCATTTT.

This chain connects TRBV27 to TRBJ2-7; D assignment may be TRBD1 or TRBD2 (5 bases each). Germline V gene lookup returns CDR1 MNHEY and CDR2 SMNVEV (reference sequence). The CDR3 runs 15 residues. The V end lost 5 bases, the J end lost 0 bases, and 14 bases lay between the germline ends. The CDR3 DNA is TGTGCCAGCAGTGATTGGGACCGCAGCTCCTACGAGCAGTACTTC. This encodes CASSDWDRSSYEQYF.

This chain uses TRBV6-2 or TRBV6-3 with TRBJ1-2; 8 bases line up with TRBD1. Per the germline V gene, CDR1 is MNHEY and CDR2 is SVGEGT. The V and J ends lost 5 bases and 3 bases, in that order; junction bases with no gene match: 11. CDR3 length: 16 amino acids. For the CDR3, the DNA is TGTGCCAGCAGTAGAGGTTCTCCGGACAGGGACTATGGCTACACCTTC. Amino acids: CASSRGSPDRDYGYTF.

V gene TRBV28 combines with J gene TRBJ2-5; D ambiguous. CDR3 length: 11 residues. Trimming pared 5 bases from V and 2 bases from J, leaving 3 bases between. The germline V gene has CDR1 MDHEN and CDR2 SYDVKM. The CDR3 nucleotides are TGTGCCAGCAGTAAACAAGAGACCCAGTACTTC. It codes for CASSKQETQYF. Drawing the rest from reference TRBV28 and TRBJ2-5, the complete variable domain is DVKVTQSSRYLVKRTGEKVFLECVQDMDHENMFWYRQDPGLGLRLIYFSYDVKMKEKGDIPEGYSVSREKKERFSLILESASTNQTSMYLCASSKQETQYFGPGTRLLVL.

This chain joins TRBV9 and TRBJ2-1, with 8 bases lining up with TRBD2. CDR3 size: 15 residues. Germline CDR1 is SGDLS and CDR2 is YYNGEE. V was clipped by 3 bases and J by 4 bases; unmatched bases: 6. The chain's CDR3 is CASSGSGGRYNEQFF. The CDR3 nucleotides read TGTGCCAGCAGCGGAAGCGGGGGTCGGTACAATGAGCAGTTCTTC.

This chain uses TRBV25-1 with TRBJ1-2, with 7 nucleotides matching TRBD1. The V segment lost 4 bases and the J segment 0 bases; nucleotides outside the gene matches: 8. Germline V gives CDR1 MGHDK, CDR2 SYGVNS. This CDR3 has 16 residues. CDR3 bases: TGTGCCAGCAGTGCCCAGGGGGACAGAGCTAACTATGGCTACACCTTC. Its translation is CASSAQGDRANYGYTF.